This TCR beta chain was observed in a study of CD8 T cells in ankylosing spondylitis. Findings of the study overall: Researchers reportedly found disease-linked clones significantly enriched in matched ankylosing spondylitis synovial fluid. Relatively scarce in peripheral blood, disease-linked clones were CD8+. Past research had described some motif variants in reactive arthritis synovial fluid and blood. A TCR beta motif of several highly homologous variants seemed to mark ankylosing spondylitis blood.

A remark on this clonotype: What it binds is not known.

TCRdb reanalysed the 5' RACE reads using MiXCR and keeps one entry per CDR3 protein. Seen here are some 250,000 distinct CDR3 sequences, roughly 8.6% observed once, and the top ten hold about 6.8%. Germline V CDR1 and CDR2: SGHTA, FQGTGA. The CDR3 sequence is 21 residues long. Trimming took 5 bases from V and 1 from J, leaving 30 bases between them. The chain joins TRBV7-3 to TRBJ1-5; D remains ambiguous. This clonotype was sampled from a male donor with ankylosing spondylitis or in good health (not recorded which). Material: blood, either unsorted or a sorted T cell fraction (not recorded which). CDR3 region: CASSLTGSPKRSCPSNQPQHF. CDR3 coding DNA: TGTGCCAGCAGCCTTACCGGGAGCCCCAAACGGTCCTGTCCCAGCAATCAGCCCCAGCATTTT.